Here is one T cell receptor (beta chain) with its context. The data were taken from a study of shared clonotypes between healthy human individuals. The authors' processing: With immunoSEQ giving junction-only sequences and no quality scores, filtering differed. Assay: immunoSEQ multiplex PCR; the TCRdb copy retains only in-frame clones and omits some. The D gene and trimming were derived from the DNA, and the V and J assignments and clone size from that table. The sample holds fewer than 600,000 clones, roughly three quarters seen once. The sequenced sample consisted of PBMCs. The TCR sequence derives from a woman in her thirties or forties in good health. Some clones in this sample may be carry-over from other donors' samples.

CDR3: CASSTYLTGSYEQYF. The CDR3 region has the DNA TGTGCCAGCAGCACGTACCTGACTGGCTCCTACGAGCAGTACTTC. V gene TRBV6-6 combines with J gene TRBJ2-7; D not resolved. Trimming removed 6 bases from V and 0 bases from J, with 15 bases in between. Germline V gives CDR1 MNHNY, CDR2 SVGAGI (reference sequence). The CDR3 runs to 15 residues.